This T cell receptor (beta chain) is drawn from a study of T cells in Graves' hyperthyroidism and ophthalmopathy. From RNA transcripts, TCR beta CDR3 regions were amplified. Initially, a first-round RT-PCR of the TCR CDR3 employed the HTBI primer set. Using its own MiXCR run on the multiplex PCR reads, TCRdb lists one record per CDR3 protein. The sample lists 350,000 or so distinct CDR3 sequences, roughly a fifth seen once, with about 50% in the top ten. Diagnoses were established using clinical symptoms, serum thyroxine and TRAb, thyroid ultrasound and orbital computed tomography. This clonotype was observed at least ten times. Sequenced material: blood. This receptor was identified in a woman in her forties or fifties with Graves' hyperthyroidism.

CDR3 bases: TGTGCCAGCAGCTCAAGACAGGGCCAAGAGACCCAGTACTTC. Protein product: CASSSRQGQETQYF. The chain couples TRBV9 to TRBJ2-5, with 7 positions matching TRBD1. The CDR3 runs to 14 residues. Trimming removed 4 bases from V and 1 base from J; junction bases left unmatched: 4. CDR1 and CDR2 (germline): SGDLS, YYNGEE.